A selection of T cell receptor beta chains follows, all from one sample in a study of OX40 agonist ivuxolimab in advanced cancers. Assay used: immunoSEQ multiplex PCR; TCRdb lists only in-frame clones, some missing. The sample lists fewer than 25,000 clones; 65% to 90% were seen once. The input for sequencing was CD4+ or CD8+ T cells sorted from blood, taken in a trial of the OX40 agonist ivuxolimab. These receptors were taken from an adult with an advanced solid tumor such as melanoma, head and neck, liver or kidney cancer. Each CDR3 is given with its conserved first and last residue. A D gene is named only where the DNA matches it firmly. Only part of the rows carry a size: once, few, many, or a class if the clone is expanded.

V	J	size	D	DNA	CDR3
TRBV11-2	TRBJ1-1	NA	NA	TGTGCCAGCGGACGGGCTTCGAACACTGAAGCTTTCTTT	CASGRASNTEAFF
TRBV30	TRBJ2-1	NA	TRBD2	TGTGCCTGGAGTCCCCGGGAAGCGGGAGGCCGGAACAATGAGCAGTTCTTC	CAWSPREAGGRNNEQFF
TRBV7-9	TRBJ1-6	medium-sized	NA	TGTGCCAGCAGCTCCCACGAAGGGCAGGGGTCGGCCTCACCCCTCCACTTT	CASSSHEGQGSASPLHF
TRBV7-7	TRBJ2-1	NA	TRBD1	TGTGCTAGCAGCTTAGGGCAGGGGGCCTACAATGAGCAGTTCTTC	CASSLGQGAYNEQFF
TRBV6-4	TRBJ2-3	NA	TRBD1	TGTGCCACAAGACAGGGTTTCACAGATACGCAGTATTTT	CATRQGFTDTQYF
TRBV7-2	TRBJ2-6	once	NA	TGTGCCAGCAGCTTAGGGGGCATCTCTGGGGCCAACGTCCTGACTTTC	CASSLGGISGANVLTF
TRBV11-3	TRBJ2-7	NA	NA	TGTGCCAGCAGTGGGGACTCGCGAAGATATGAGCAGTACTTC	CASSGDSRRYEQYF
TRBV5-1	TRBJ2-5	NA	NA	TGCGCCAGCAGCTTGCTGTCGGGGGAAGAGACCCAGTACTTC	CASSLLSGEETQYF
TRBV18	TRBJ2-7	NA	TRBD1	TGTGCCAGCTCACCCGACAGGGATGAGCAGTACTTC	CASSPDRDEQYF
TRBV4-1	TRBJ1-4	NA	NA	TGCGCCAGCAGCCAGGGCCGAGAAAAACTGTTTTTT	CASSQGREKLFF
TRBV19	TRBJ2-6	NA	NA	TGTGCCAGTAGTATAGAGTCTGGGGCCAACGTCCTGACTTTC	CASSIESGANVLTF
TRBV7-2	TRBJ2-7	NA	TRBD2	TGTGCCAGCAGCCCCTGGACTAGCGGGGGAGCCGAGCAGTACTTC	CASSPWTSGGAEQYF
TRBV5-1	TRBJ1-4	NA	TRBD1	TGCGCCAGCAGCCCGTCGGGACAGGGGCCCGAAGGTAATGAAAAACTGTTTTTT	CASSPSGQGPEGNEKLFF
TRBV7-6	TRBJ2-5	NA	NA	TGTGCCAGCAGCAATTCGAAGTTGACAGCGTTGTACCAAGAGACCCAGTACTTC	CASSNSKLTALYQETQYF
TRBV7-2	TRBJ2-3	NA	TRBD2	TGTGCCAGCAGCATGCGGGGGGGCACGGCAGATACGCAGTATTTT	CASSMRGGTADTQYF
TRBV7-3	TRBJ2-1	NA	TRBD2	TGTGCCAGCAGCCCCGGGACTAGCGGCTACAATGAGCAGTTCTTC	CASSPGTSGYNEQFF
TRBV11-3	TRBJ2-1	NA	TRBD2	TGTGCCAGCAGCTTAGGGGCGGGCGGGGGGCCTAGGAATGAGCAGTTCTTC	CASSLGAGGGPRNEQFF
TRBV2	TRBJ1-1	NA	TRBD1	TGTGCCAGCAGTGATAGTGGACAGGGGAACACTGAAGCTTTCTTT	CASSDSGQGNTEAFF
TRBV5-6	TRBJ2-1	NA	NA	TGTGCCAGCGCCCCGCAGCCTTCCTACAATGAGCAGTTCTTC	CASAPQPSYNEQFF
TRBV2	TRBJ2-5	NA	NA	TGTGCCAGCAGTGAGCAGGGCGACCAAGAGACCCAGTACTTC	CASSEQGDQETQYF
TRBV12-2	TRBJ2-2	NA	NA	TGTGCAAGTCGCTTAGACATAGCGGGAGGGTTCACCGGGGAGCTGTTTTTT	CASRLDIAGGFTGELFF
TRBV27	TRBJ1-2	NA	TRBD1	TGTGCCAGCAGTTTAGCTACTTCGACAGGGGGGAACTATGGCTACACCTTC	CASSLATSTGGNYGYTF
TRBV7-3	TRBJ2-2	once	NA	TGTGCCAACGCGGCGTTATTTTACGCAGGCGGGGAGCTGTTTTTT	CANAALFYAGGELFF
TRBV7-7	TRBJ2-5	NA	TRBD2	TGTGCTAGCAGCTTCTCCGGCGGGGGGCCAAGCGAGACCCAGTACTTC	CASSFSGGGPSETQYF
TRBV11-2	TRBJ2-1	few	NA	TGTGCCAGCAGCTTCCAGGGGGGATCCTACAATGAGCAGTTCTTC	CASSFQGGSYNEQFF
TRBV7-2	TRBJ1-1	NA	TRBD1	TGTGCCAGCAGCTTAGATAACAGGGGGACTGAAGCTTTCTTT	CASSLDNRGTEAFF
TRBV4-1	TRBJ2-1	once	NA	TGCGCCAGCAGTTTGAGAACGGGGGCCGTGAGCGAGCAGTTCTTC	CASSLRTGAVSEQFF
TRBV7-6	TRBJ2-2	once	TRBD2	TGTGCCAGCAGCTTAGGGACTAGCGGAGCCACCGGGGAGCTGTTTTTT	CASSLGTSGATGELFF
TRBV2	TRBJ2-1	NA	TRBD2	TGTGCCAGTTCGGGACTATTGGGCTATGAGCAGTTCTTC	CASSGLLGYEQFF
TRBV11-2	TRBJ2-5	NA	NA	TGTGCCAGCAGCTTAGGTGTACGGGGAGAGACCCAGTACTTC	CASSLGVRGETQYF
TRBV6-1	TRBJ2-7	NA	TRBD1	TGTGCCAGCAGTGGAACCGGGACAGGTTACGAGCAGTACTTC	CASSGTGTGYEQYF
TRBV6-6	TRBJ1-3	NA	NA	TGTGCCAGCGGGAAAGGCGGACAATCTGGAAACACCATATATTTT	CASGKGGQSGNTIYF
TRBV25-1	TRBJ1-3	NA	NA	TGTGCCAGCAGTGAATATTGGTCGCACTCTGGAAACACCATATATTTT	CASSEYWSHSGNTIYF
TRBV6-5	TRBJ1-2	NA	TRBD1	TGTGCCAGCAGTGCTCAGGGGGACGGAGTAATTGGCTACACCTTC	CASSAQGDGVIGYTF
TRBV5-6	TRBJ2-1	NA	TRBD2	TGTGCCAGCAGCTCCCTGACTAGCGTCCCCTCCTACAATGAGCAGTTCTTC	CASSSLTSVPSYNEQFF
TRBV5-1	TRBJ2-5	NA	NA	TGCGCCAGCAGCTTGACGGGTGGACTGGAAGAGACCCAGTACTTC	CASSLTGGLEETQYF